This TCR beta chain was found in a study of shared clonotypes between healthy human individuals. Across the study: Each donor had three CD4 naive, three CD4 memory, two CD8 naive and one CD8 memory plate.

Here immunoSEQ multiplex PCR was the method, and the copy in TCRdb shows in-frame clones only, minus some. Among millions of clones listed, 90% to 95% were seen once. Details on this clone: Its cognate antigen is unknown.

The V and J ends lost 6 bases and 1 base, in that order; junction bases with no gene match: 2. This CDR3 comprises 13 residues. CDR1 is MNHEY and CDR2 is SVGAGI in the germline V gene. Study results and caveats: The genetic and exposure-history diversity represented was limited by few donors.

This TCR was sampled from a man younger than 35 in good health. The sample consisted of naive CD4+ T cells sorted from blood. The sample's subset: CD45RA+ positively selected. This chain uses TRBV6-5 with TRBJ2-5; 7 bases align to TRBD2. The CDR3 here is CASRPSGQETQYF. DNA for the CDR3: TGTGCCAGCAGGCCTAGCGGCCAAGAGACCCAGTACTTC.